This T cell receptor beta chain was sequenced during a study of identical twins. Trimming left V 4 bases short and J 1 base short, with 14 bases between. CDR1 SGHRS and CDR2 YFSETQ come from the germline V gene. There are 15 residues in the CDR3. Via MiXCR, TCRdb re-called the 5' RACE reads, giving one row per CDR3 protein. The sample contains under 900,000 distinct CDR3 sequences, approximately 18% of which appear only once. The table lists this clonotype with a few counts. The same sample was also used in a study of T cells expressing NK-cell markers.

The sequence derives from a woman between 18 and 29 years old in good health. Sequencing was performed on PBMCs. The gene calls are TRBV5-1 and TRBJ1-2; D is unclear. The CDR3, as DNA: TGCGCCAGCAGCCTTGGAAACCAACATAACTATGGCTACACCTTC. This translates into CASSLGNQHNYGYTF.